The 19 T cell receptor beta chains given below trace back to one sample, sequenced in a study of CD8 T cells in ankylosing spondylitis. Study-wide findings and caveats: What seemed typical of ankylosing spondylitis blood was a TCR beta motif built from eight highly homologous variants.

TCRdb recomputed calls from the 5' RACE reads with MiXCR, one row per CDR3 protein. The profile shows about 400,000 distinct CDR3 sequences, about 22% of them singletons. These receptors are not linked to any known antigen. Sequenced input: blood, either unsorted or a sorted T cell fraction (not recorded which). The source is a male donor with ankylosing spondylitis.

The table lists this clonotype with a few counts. CDR3 amino acids: CASSEFPGETQYF. As DNA, the CDR3 is TGTGCCAGCAGTGAATTCCCTGGGGAGACCCAGTACTTC. The V gene is TRBV2, the J gene TRBJ2-5; D remains unclear. The CDR3 covers 13 residues. Looked up from germline, CDR1 is SNHLY and CDR2 is FYNNEI. V shed 2 bases and J shed 5 bases, with 9 bases lying between them.

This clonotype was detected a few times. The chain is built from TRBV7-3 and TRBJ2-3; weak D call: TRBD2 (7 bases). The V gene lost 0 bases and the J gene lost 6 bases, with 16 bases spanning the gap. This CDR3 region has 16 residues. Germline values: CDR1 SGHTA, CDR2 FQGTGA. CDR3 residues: CASSLTASGGGDTQYF. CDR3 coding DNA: TGTGCCAGCAGCTTAACTGCTAGCGGAGGGGGGGATACGCAGTATTTT.

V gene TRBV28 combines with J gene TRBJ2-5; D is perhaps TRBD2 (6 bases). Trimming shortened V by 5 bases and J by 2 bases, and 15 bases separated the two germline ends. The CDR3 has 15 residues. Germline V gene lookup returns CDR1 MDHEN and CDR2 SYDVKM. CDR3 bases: TGTGCCAGCAGTAAACCGGGACTTGGGCAAGAGACCCAGTACTTC. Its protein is CASSKPGLGQETQYF.

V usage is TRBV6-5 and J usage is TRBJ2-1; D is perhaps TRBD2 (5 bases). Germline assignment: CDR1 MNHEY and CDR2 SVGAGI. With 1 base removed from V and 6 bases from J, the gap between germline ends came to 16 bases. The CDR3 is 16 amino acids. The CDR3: CASSYLSGALSNEQFF. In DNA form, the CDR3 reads TGTGCCAGCAGTTACTTAAGCGGAGCCCTCTCCAATGAGCAGTTCTTC.

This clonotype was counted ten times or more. The CDR3 DNA reads TGTGCCAGCGGACTAGCGGGGAACAATGAGCAGTTCTTC. Its protein product is CASGLAGNNEQFF. The genes are TRBV10-3 and TRBJ2-1; 12 bases agree with TRBD2. Germline CDR1 and CDR2: ENHRY and SYGVKD. The CDR3 has 13 amino acids. J lost 5 bases, V lost 10 bases, and 3 bases had no gene match.

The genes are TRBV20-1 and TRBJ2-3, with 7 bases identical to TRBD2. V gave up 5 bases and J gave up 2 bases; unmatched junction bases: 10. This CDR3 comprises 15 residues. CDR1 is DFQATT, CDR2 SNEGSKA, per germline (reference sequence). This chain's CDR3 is CSAGGDSGSTDTQYF. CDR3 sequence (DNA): TGCAGTGCTGGGGGGGATAGCGGGTCCACAGATACGCAGTATTTT.

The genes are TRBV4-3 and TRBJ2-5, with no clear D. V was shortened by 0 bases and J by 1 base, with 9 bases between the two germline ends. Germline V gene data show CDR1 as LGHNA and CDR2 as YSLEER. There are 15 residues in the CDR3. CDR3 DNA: TGCGCCAGCAGCCAAGATTGGGCGCCCCAAGAGACCCAGTACTTC. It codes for CASSQDWAPQETQYF.

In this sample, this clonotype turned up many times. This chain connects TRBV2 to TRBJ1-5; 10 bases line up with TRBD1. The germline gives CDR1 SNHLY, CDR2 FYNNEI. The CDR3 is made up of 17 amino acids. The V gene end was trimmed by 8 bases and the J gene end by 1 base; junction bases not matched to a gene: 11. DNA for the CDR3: TGTGCCAGCGACCGGGACAGGGGTGCGGGGAGCAATCAGCCCCAGCATTTT. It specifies CASDRDRGAGSNQPQHF. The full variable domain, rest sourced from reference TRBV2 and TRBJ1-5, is EPEVTQTPSHQVTQMGQEVILRCVPISNHLYFYWYRQILGQKVEFLVSFYNNEISEKSEIFDDQFSVERPDGSNFTLKIRSTKLEDSAMYFCASDRDRGAGSNQPQHFGDGTRLSIL.

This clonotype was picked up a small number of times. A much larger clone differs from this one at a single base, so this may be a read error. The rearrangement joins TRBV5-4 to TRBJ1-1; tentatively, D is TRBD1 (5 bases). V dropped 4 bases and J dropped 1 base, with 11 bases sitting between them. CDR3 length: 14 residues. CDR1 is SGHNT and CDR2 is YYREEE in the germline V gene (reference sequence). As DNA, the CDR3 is TGTGCCAGCAGCCCGGGACGGAGGAACACTGAAGCTTTCTTT. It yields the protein CASSPGRRNTEAFF.

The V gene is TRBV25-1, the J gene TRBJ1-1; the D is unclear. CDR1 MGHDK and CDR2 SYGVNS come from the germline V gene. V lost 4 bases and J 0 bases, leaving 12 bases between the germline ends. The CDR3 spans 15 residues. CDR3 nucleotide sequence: TGTGCCAGCAGTGCGGCAGGTTCAATGAACACTGAAGCTTTCTTT. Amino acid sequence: CASSAAGSMNTEAFF.

The CDR3 is CASSFQGLGRGYTF. Here the CDR3 DNA reads TGTGCCAGCAGCTTCCAGGGATTGGGACGGGGCTACACCTTC. The chain uses TRBV7-9 and TRBJ1-2; D may be TRBD1 (5 bases). In germline, CDR1 is SEHNR, CDR2 FQNEAQ (reference sequence). V was trimmed by 3 bases and J by 8 bases, leaving 16 bases between them. CDR3 length: 14 amino acids. Complete variable domain (other parts from reference TRBV7-9 and TRBJ1-2): DTGVSQNPRHKITKRGQNVTFRCDPISEHNRLYWYRQTLGQGPEFLTYFQNEAQLEKSRLLSDRFSAERPKGSFSTLEIQRTEQGDSAMYLCASSFQGLGRGYTFGSGTRLTVV.

CDR3 coding DNA: TGTGCCAGCAGTTTATCGAGACGGAGTAATGAAAAACTGTTTTTT. This encodes CASSLSRRSNEKLFF. The chain combines TRBV27 with TRBJ1-4, with D unclear. Germline V gene data show CDR1 as MNHEY and CDR2 as SMNVEV (reference sequence). There are 15 residues in the CDR3. Trimming cost V 0 bases and J 4 bases, with 9 bases left between them.

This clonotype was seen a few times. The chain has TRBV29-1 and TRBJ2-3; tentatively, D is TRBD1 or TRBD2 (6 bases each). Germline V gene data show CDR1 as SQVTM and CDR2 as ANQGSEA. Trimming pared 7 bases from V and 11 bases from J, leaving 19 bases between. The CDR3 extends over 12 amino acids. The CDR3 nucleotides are TGCAGCGCCAACCTTTGGGGGCGGGGGCAGTATTTT. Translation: CSANLWGRGQYF.

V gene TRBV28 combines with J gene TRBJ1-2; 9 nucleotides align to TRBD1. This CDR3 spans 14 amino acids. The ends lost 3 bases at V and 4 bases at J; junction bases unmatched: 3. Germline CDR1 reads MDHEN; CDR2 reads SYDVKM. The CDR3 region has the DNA TGTGCCAGCAGTTTGGGGACAGGGACCTATGGCTACACCTTC. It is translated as CASSLGTGTYGYTF.

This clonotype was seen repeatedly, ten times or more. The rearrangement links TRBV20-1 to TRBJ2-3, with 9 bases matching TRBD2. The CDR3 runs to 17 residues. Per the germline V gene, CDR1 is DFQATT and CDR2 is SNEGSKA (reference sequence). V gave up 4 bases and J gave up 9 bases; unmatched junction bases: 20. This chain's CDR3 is CSANPRASGKVWATQYF. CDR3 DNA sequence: TGCAGTGCTAATCCGCGGGCTAGCGGGAAGGTATGGGCCACGCAGTATTTT.

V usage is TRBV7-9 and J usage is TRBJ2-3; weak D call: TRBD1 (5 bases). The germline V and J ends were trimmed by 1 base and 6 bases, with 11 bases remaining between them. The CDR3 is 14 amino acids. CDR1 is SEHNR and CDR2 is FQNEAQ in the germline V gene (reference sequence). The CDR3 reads CASSLGGGVDTQYF. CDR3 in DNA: TGTGCCAGCAGCTTAGGGGGCGGTGTGGATACGCAGTATTTT.

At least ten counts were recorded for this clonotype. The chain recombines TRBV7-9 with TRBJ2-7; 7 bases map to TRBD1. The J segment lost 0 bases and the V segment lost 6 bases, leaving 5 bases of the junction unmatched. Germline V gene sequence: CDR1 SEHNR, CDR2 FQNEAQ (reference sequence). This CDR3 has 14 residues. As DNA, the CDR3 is TGTGCCAGCAGGAGACAGGGCAGCTCCTACGAGCAGTACTTC. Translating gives CASRRQGSSYEQYF.

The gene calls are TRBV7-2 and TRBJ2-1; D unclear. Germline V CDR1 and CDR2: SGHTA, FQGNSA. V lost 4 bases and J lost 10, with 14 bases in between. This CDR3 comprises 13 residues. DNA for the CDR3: TGTGCCAGCAGCTACGTATTTGTTTGGGAGCAGTTCTTC. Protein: CASSYVFVWEQFF. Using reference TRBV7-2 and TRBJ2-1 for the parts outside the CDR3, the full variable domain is GAGVSQSPSNKVTEKGKDVELRCDPISGHTALYWYRQSLGQGLEFLIYFQGNSAPDKSGLPSDRFSAERTGGSVSTLTIQRTQQEDSAVYLCASSYVFVWEQFFGPGTRLTVL.

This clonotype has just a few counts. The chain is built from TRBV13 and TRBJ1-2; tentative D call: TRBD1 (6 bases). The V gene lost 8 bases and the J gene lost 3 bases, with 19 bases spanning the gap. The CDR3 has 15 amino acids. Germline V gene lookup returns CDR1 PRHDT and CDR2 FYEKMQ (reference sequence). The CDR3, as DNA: TGTGCCAGCGAGAGAAGGGGGAGAAGAGACTATGGCTACACCTTC. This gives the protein CASERRGRRDYGYTF.